The 32 T cell receptor beta chains reported below all come from one sample, sequenced in a study of T cells of healthy individuals. One entry per CDR3 protein results from TCRdb running MiXCR on the 5' RACE reads. The table lists around 100,000 distinct CDR3 sequences, about 16% of them singletons. The source of these receptors is a human donor in good health.

A few counts support this clonotype. V is TRBV5-5 and J is TRBJ2-1; D is unclear. The CDR3 extends over 13 amino acids. V lost 2 bases and J 5 bases, leaving 8 bases between the germline ends. Germline V gene sequence: CDR1 SGHKS, CDR2 YYEKEE (reference sequence). The CDR3 nucleotides read TGTGCCAGCAGCTTCGGGCCGAACAATGAGCAGTTCTTC. Amino acids: CASSFGPNNEQFF.

V usage is TRBV12-3 or TRBV12-4 and J usage is TRBJ1-5, with D uncertain. Trimming shortened V by 0 bases and J by 7 bases, and 13 bases separated the two germline ends. The CDR3 totals 15 residues. The CDR3 bases are TGTGCCAGCAGTTTAGCTTCCGGATCTCACCAGCCCCAGCATTTT. Protein product: CASSLASGSHQPQHF.

This clonotype appeared a few times. The V and J genes are TRBV6-5 and TRBJ1-1, with 7 positions matching TRBD1. The CDR3 is 14 residues long. Losses at the gene ends were 7 bases for V and 4 bases for J; bases not matched to a gene: 9. Looked up from germline, CDR1 is MNHEY and CDR2 is SVGAGI. The CDR3 loop reads CASTPDRERTEAFF. In nucleotides, the CDR3 is TGTGCCAGCACCCCCGACAGGGAGCGCACTGAAGCTTTCTTT.

V gene TRBV18 combines with J gene TRBJ2-7, with D perhaps assigned TRBD1 or TRBD2 (5 bases each). CDR1 is KGHSH and CDR2 is LQKENI in the germline V gene. The CDR3 is made up of 15 amino acids. Between the trimmed V and J ends, which lost 4 bases and 3 bases, there was a span of 16 bases. The CDR3 coding sequence is TGTGCCAGCTCACTATCCTCCGGGGCTTACTACGAGCAGTACTTC. This translates into CASSLSSGAYYEQYF. The variable domain in full, completed from reference TRBV18 and TRBJ2-7, reads NAGVMQNPRHLVRRRGQEARLRCSPMKGHSHVYWYRQLPEEGLKFMVYLQKENIIDESGMPKERFSAEFPKEGPSILRIQQVVRGDSAAYFCASSLSSGAYYEQYFGPGTRLTVT.

This clonotype was seen repeatedly, ten times or more. The V call is TRBV9, the J call TRBJ2-6; weak D call: TRBD1 (6 bases). There are 18 residues in the CDR3. Trimming removed 4 bases at V and 2 bases at J, with 19 bases between. The germline CDR1 and CDR2 sequences are SGDLS and YYNGEE. CDR3: CASSRTGTGRTGANVLTF. The CDR3 DNA sequence: TGTGCCAGCAGCCGAACAGGGACGGGGAGAACTGGGGCCAACGTCCTGACTTTC.

This clonotype occurred a few times. The chain couples TRBV3-1 to TRBJ2-1; either TRBD1 or TRBD2 may supply D (7 bases each). This CDR3 comprises 13 residues. The germline gives CDR1 LGHDT, CDR2 YNNKEL (reference sequence). V lost 5 bases to trimming and J lost 9 bases, with 14 bases between them. The CDR3 DNA sequence: TGTGCCAGCAGCTCAGGGGGGGGCCGTGAGCAGTTCTTC. Its translation: CASSSGGGREQFF.

This clonotype was seen only a few times. This rearrangement joins TRBV5-1 to TRBJ2-5; 9 bases are shared with TRBD2. The CDR3 consists of 15 residues. J was trimmed by 4 bases and V by 2 bases; bases with no gene match: 6. Germline lookup yields CDR1 SGHRS and CDR2 YFSETQ. Here the CDR3 reads CASSFQSGGLETQYF. In DNA form, the CDR3 reads TGCGCCAGCAGCTTTCAGAGCGGGGGGTTAGAGACCCAGTACTTC.

This clonotype was found a few times. V gene TRBV9 combines with J gene TRBJ2-5; 10 bases match TRBD2. V gave up 1 base and J gave up 4 bases; unmatched junction bases: 4. This CDR3 spans 15 amino acids. Germline assignment: CDR1 SGDLS and CDR2 YYNGEE. The CDR3 spells CASSVSGGAGETQYF. The CDR3 DNA follows: TGTGCCAGCAGCGTAAGCGGGGGGGCGGGAGAGACCCAGTACTTC.

This chain joins TRBV23-1 and TRBJ2-2, with TRBD2 matching 12 bases. TRBV23-1 is noted as an ORF with a role that remains uncertain. The CDR3 runs to 18 residues. The J segment lost 6 bases and the V segment lost 0 bases, leaving 8 bases of the junction unmatched. The CDR3 here is CASSQSGLAGGPSGELFF. The CDR3 bases are TGCGCCAGCAGTCAATCCGGGCTAGCGGGAGGGCCGTCCGGGGAGCTGTTTTTT.

This clonotype was seen a few times. The chain links TRBV7-9 to TRBJ1-1; D unclear. V lost 4 bases and J 5 bases, leaving 11 bases between the germline ends. The CDR3 is 13 amino acids. Germline CDR1 and CDR2: SEHNR and FQNEAQ (reference sequence). DNA for the CDR3: TGTGCCAGCAGCTACCCGGGTGGGACTGAAGCTTTCTTT. Amino acid sequence: CASSYPGGTEAFF.

This clonotype was counted a few times. The chain couples TRBV12-3 or TRBV12-4 to TRBJ2-7, with TRBD2 as a possible D gene (5 bases). The V end lost 4 bases, the J end lost 4 bases, and 8 bases lay between the germline ends. CDR3 length: 12 amino acids. The CDR3 coding sequence is TGTGCCAGCAGTTCGGAGGATTACGAGCAGTACTTC. Encoded protein: CASSSEDYEQYF.

There are a few counts of this clonotype. The genes are TRBV20-1 and TRBJ2-3, with D possibly TRBD1 on 5 matching bases. The CDR3 is made up of 13 amino acids. Germline CDR1 is DFQATT and CDR2 is SNEGSKA (reference sequence). V was cut by 7 bases and J by 3 bases, with 14 bases left in between. The CDR3 region has the DNA TGCAGTGTTAATAGGGGATTAACAGATACGCAGTATTTT. Amino acid sequence: CSVNRGLTDTQYF.

There are many counts of this clonotype. This chain links TRBV27 with TRBJ1-2; D remains ambiguous. Germline lookup yields CDR1 MNHEY and CDR2 SMNVEV (reference sequence). The CDR3 sequence is 14 residues long. Trimming pared 6 bases from V and 8 bases from J, leaving 19 bases between. CDR3 sequence: CASSWIAGSKGYTF. The CDR3 DNA reads as TGTGCCAGCAGCTGGATCGCAGGTTCCAAGGGCTACACCTTC.

CDR3 sequence (DNA): TGTGCCAGCAGCTTAGGGGCCGAGCAGTACTTC. The encoded protein is CASSLGAEQYF. The V call is TRBV7-9, the J call TRBJ2-7; no definite D call. The germline V gene has CDR1 SEHNR and CDR2 FQNEAQ (reference sequence). This CDR3 is built from 11 residues. Trimming shortened V by 1 base and J by 6 bases, and 4 bases separated the two germline ends.

The genes are TRBV5-1 and TRBJ2-1; D may be TRBD1 (6 bases). This CDR3 has 14 amino acids. In germline, CDR1 is SGHRS, CDR2 YFSETQ. V dropped 0 bases and J dropped 4 bases, with 8 bases sitting between them. CDR3 sequence (DNA): TGCGCCAGCAGCTTGGGGGACACATACAATGAGCAGTTCTTC. It codes for CASSLGDTYNEQFF.

This clonotype came up many times. The CDR3 DNA is TGCAGTGCTAGAGATTCCAGCGGAGCCAACAATGAGCAGTTCTTC. As protein: CSARDSSGANNEQFF. This chain connects TRBV20-1 to TRBJ2-1; D is perhaps TRBD2 (5 bases). V lost 0 bases to trimming and J lost 5 bases, with 14 bases between them. This CDR3 contains 15 residues. Per germline, CDR1 DFQATT and CDR2 SNEGSKA (reference sequence).

The V gene is TRBV28, the J gene TRBJ1-5; weak D call: TRBD1 (6 bases). Germline CDR1 and CDR2: MDHEN and SYDVKM. V was clipped by 4 bases and J by 2 bases, with 12 bases between them. This CDR3 region has 15 residues. The CDR3 DNA is TGTGCCAGCAGTTCCTTGGCAGGGGGCAATCAGCCCCAGCATTTT. It codes for CASSSLAGGNQPQHF.

This sequence joins TRBV5-1 and TRBJ2-5, with unresolved D. V was shortened by 1 base and J by 3 bases, with 16 bases between the two germline ends. This CDR3 comprises 16 residues. CDR1 is SGHRS and CDR2 is YFSETQ in the germline V gene. CDR3 bases: TGCGCCAGCAGCTTGTACCAGCAGCACAATAAAGAGACCCAGTACTTC. Protein sequence: CASSLYQQHNKETQYF.

This clonotype appeared many times. The chain is built from TRBV10-3 and TRBJ2-3; tentative D call: TRBD1 (7 bases). The V gene lost 11 bases and the J gene lost 6 bases, with 18 bases spanning the gap. The CDR3 has 13 amino acids. Germline V CDR1 and CDR2: ENHRY, SYGVKD. The CDR3 region is CASWAGGSDTQYF. In nucleotides, the CDR3 is TGTGCCTCATGGGCAGGGGGGTCCGATACGCAGTATTTT.

The chain uses TRBV4-1 and TRBJ2-1, with D perhaps matching TRBD2 (5 bases). Trimming pared 1 base from V and 7 bases from J, leaving 8 bases between. Germline V gives CDR1 MGHRA, CDR2 YSYEKL. The CDR3 is made up of 13 amino acids. DNA of the CDR3: TGCGCCAGCAGCCAAGTGGCGGGTAATGAGCAGTTCTTC. Its translation is CASSQVAGNEQFF.

The CDR3 region is CASSQDGARSSYNEQFF. For the CDR3, the DNA is TGCGCCAGCAGCCAAGATGGAGCGAGGAGCTCCTACAATGAGCAGTTCTTC. J is TRBJ2-1 and V is TRBV4-3; D not certain. The CDR3 sequence is 17 residues long. V was trimmed by 0 bases and J by 0 bases, leaving 12 bases between them. CDR1 LGHNA and CDR2 YSLEER come from the germline V gene.

This chain uses TRBV5-1 with TRBJ2-7; TRBD1 aligns across 7 bases. CDR1 and CDR2 (germline): SGHRS, YFSETQ. V gave up 4 bases and J gave up 4 bases; unmatched junction bases: 8. The CDR3 length is 14 residues. The CDR3 is CASSRGQALYEQYF. In DNA form, the CDR3 reads TGCGCCAGCAGCCGCGGACAGGCTCTTTACGAGCAGTACTTC.

This clonotype was detected many times. The chain uses TRBV28 and TRBJ2-7; 8 bases fit TRBD1. CDR1 is MDHEN and CDR2 is SYDVKM in the germline V gene. Trimming took 7 bases from V and 4 from J; bases not matched to a gene: 12. The CDR3 totals 15 residues. CDR3 in DNA: TGTGCCAGCACCACAGCCGGACAGGGACTTTACGAGCAGTACTTC. It encodes CASTTAGQGLYEQYF.

The V call is TRBV28, the J call TRBJ1-1; 7 nucleotides align to TRBD1. CDR3 length: 17 amino acids. Germline assignment: CDR1 MDHEN and CDR2 SYDVKM. V shed 1 base, J shed 1 base, and the junction held 9 bases outside the gene matches. CDR3 protein: CASSLLPGTAENTEAFF. The CDR3 DNA reads TGTGCCAGCAGTTTATTGCCGGGGACAGCGGAGAACACTGAAGCTTTCTTT.

The chain is built from TRBV7-6 and TRBJ2-5; 11 bases fit TRBD2. After removal of 8 bases from V and 6 bases from J, the junction contained 8 bases not matched to a gene. Germline V CDR1 and CDR2: SGHVS, FNYEAQ. The CDR3 has 14 residues. The CDR3 DNA reads TGTGCCAGCTCGCCGGGACTAGCGGTTAAGACCCAGTACTTC. Protein: CASSPGLAVKTQYF.

Comments on this clonotype: The germline gene is not matched at one end of the junction; a read error may be the cause. The genes are TRBV28 and TRBJ2-5, with D tentatively TRBD1 (6 bases). In germline, CDR1 is MDHEN, CDR2 SYDVKM. The CDR3 contains 13 residues. The CDR3 region has the DNA TGTGCCAGCACAACGGGACACCAGGAGACCCAGTACTTC. It yields the protein CASTTGHQETQYF.

This clonotype has just a few counts. The rearrangement uses TRBV19 and TRBJ2-1, with TRBD1 matching over 8 bases. Germline CDR1 reads LNHDA; CDR2 reads SQIVND (reference sequence). The CDR3 contains 14 residues. Trimming at V came to 7 bases and at J to 2 bases, leaving 4 bases not matched to a gene. In DNA form, the CDR3 reads TGTGCCAGTAAACCGGACAGGGCCTACAATGAGCAGTTCTTC. Translated, it gives CASKPDRAYNEQFF.

This clonotype came up a few times. V is TRBV29-1 and J is TRBJ2-7; 9 bases line up with TRBD2. Germline values: CDR1 SQVTM, CDR2 ANQGSEA. The V and J ends lost 2 bases and 4 bases, in that order; junction bases with no gene match: 6. CDR3 length: 14 amino acids. The CDR3 here is CSVERSGGNYEQYF. Here the CDR3 DNA reads TGCAGCGTTGAACGTAGCGGGGGTAATTACGAGCAGTACTTC.

This clonotype was observed many times. The chain carries TRBV5-1 and TRBJ1-4; the D gene is possibly TRBD1 (6 bases). Trimming removed 3 bases from V and 3 bases from J, with 9 bases in between. Per the germline V gene, CDR1 is SGHRS and CDR2 is YFSETQ. The CDR3 is made up of 14 amino acids. CDR3 in amino acids: CASSSGQPNEKLFF. CDR3 in DNA: TGCGCCAGCAGCTCCGGACAGCCTAATGAAAAACTGTTTTTT. The variable domain in full, completed from reference TRBV5-1 and TRBJ1-4, reads KAGVTQTPRYLIKTRGQQVTLSCSPISGHRSVSWYQQTPGQGLQFLFEYFSETQRNKGNFPGRFSGRQFSNSRSEMNVSTLELGDSALYLCASSSGQPNEKLFFGSGTQLSVL.

This clonotype was observed many times. The genes are TRBV27 and TRBJ1-1; TRBD1 agrees at 9 bases. V was pared by 3 bases and J by 4 bases, with 0 bases of the junction left unmatched. Germline values: CDR1 MNHEY, CDR2 SMNVEV (reference sequence). This CDR3 is built from 13 residues. CDR3 nucleotides: TGTGCCAGCAGTTTGACAGGGGGCACTGAAGCTTTCTTT. Residues: CASSLTGGTEAFF.

In DNA form, the CDR3 reads TGTGCCAGCTCACCGAGTGGAGGGGAGACCCAGTACTTC. The encoded protein is CASSPSGGETQYF. The V call is TRBV18, the J call TRBJ2-5; possibly TRBD2 for D (6 bases). Trimming pared 3 bases from V and 5 bases from J, leaving 10 bases between. This CDR3 has 13 amino acids. Germline V CDR1 and CDR2: KGHSH, LQKENI.

The sample holds many counts of this clonotype. V usage is TRBV20-1 and J usage is TRBJ1-5; tentatively, D is TRBD1 (6 bases). V was cut by 5 bases and J by 3 bases, with 11 bases left in between. The CDR3 loop spans 13 amino acids. The germline gives CDR1 DFQATT, CDR2 SNEGSKA (reference sequence). The DNA of the CDR3 is TGCAGTGCTTCGGGGGGGGCCAATCAGCCCCAGCATTTT. This sequence encodes CSASGGANQPQHF.